The 10 T cell receptor beta chains given below trace back to one sample, sequenced in a study of cytomegalovirus exposure and HLA in healthy donors. The PCR employed 60 Vbeta primers together with 13 Jbeta primers. Using immunoSEQ multiplex PCR, the repertoire was profiled, and TCRdb retains in-frame clones only, with some absent. The repertoire consists of 90,000 to 120,000 clones, with over 70% occurring once and the leading ten covering about 2.3%. Sequencing was performed on PBMCs. The receptors derive from a man aged 25 to 40 in good health and CMV-seronegative.

The chain uses TRBV11-2 and TRBJ2-5; D is undetermined. Trimming stripped 0 bases from V and 3 bases from J, with 5 bases between. CDR1 is SGHAT and CDR2 is FQNNGV in the germline V gene. The CDR3 consists of 13 residues. CDR3 loop: CASSLDTKETQYF. CDR3 nucleotide sequence: TGTGCCAGCAGCTTAGACACTAAAGAGACCCAGTACTTC.

This clone was seen a few times. A read error may produce the germline difference seen at one junction end. The chain uses TRBV6-1 and TRBJ2-1; D unclear. The CDR3 length is 10 residues. Looked up from germline, CDR1 is MNHNS and CDR2 is SASEGT. The CDR3 DNA reads TGTGCCAGCAGTGAGAAGCTGGTGATCTTC. Translation gives CASSEKLVIF.

This clone occurred once. V and J are TRBV5-6 and TRBJ2-4; D may be TRBD1 (6 bases). The germline V gene encodes CDR1 SGHDT and CDR2 YYEEEE. The V end was cut by 0 bases, the J end by 0 bases, with 10 bases between. This CDR3 has 16 amino acids. The CDR3 protein is CASSLAGVGAKNIQYF. The CDR3 coding sequence is TGTGCCAGCAGCTTGGCAGGGGTGGGAGCCAAAAACATTCAGTACTTC.

This clone was found a few times. This rearrangement joins TRBV2 to TRBJ2-5, with TRBD1 as a possible D gene (6 bases). Gene TRBJ2-7 matches the end of the DNA better, so the J call may be wrong. Germline lookup yields CDR1 SNHLY and CDR2 FYNNEI. CDR3 size: 12 residues. The CDR3 region is CASNRVGHEQYF. CDR3 DNA: TGTGCCAGCAACAGGGTCGGGCACGAGCAGTACTTC.

The chain uses TRBV20-1 and TRBJ2-1, with no clear D. There are 11 residues in the CDR3. In germline, CDR1 is DFQATT, CDR2 SNEGSKA (reference sequence). V shed 1 base and J shed 6 bases, with 4 bases lying between them. CDR3 nucleotide sequence: TGCAGTGCTAGAGGTATCAATGAGCAGTTCTTC. It yields the protein CSARGINEQFF.

This clone was detected a few times. The chain joins TRBV30 to TRBJ2-7, with 8 bases matching TRBD2. The CDR3 consists of 18 residues. V gave up 5 bases and J gave up 2 bases; unmatched junction bases: 20. From germline, CDR1 is GTSNPN and CDR2 SVGIG (reference sequence). CDR3 sequence: CAWSPTRPHSGNPYEQYF. In DNA, the CDR3 is TGTGCCTGGTCTCCCACGAGGCCCCATAGCGGGAACCCCTACGAGCAGTACTTC.

V is TRBV6-4 and J is TRBJ2-1, with 8 bases fitting TRBD2. V dropped 5 bases and J dropped 4; count of bases not matched to a gene: 4. Germline CDR1 reads MRHNA; CDR2 reads SNTAGT. The CDR3 has 14 amino acids. CDR3 in amino acids: CASSLIAGYNEQFF. The CDR3 nucleotides are TGTGCCAGCAGTCTAATAGCGGGGTACAATGAGCAGTTCTTC.

The chain is built from TRBV7-9 and TRBJ1-5; 8 bases map to TRBD1. Trimming removed 1 base from V and 5 bases from J; junction bases left unmatched: 1. This CDR3 has 14 residues. Germline V gene lookup returns CDR1 SEHNR and CDR2 FQNEAQ (reference sequence). The CDR3 DNA is TGTGCCAGCAGCTTAGGGACAGGGTATCAGCCCCAGCATTTT. It is translated as CASSLGTGYQPQHF.

The CDR3 loop reads CASSSGRRGNEQFF. The CDR3 nucleotides are TGTGCCAGCAGCTCGGGACGGAGGGGCAATGAGCAGTTCTTC. The J gene is TRBJ2-1, the V gene TRBV7-6; possible D gene TRBD2, 6 bases. CDR3 length: 14 amino acids. Between the trimmed V and J ends, which lost 4 bases and 6 bases, there was a span of 13 bases. Looked up from germline, CDR1 is SGHVS and CDR2 is FNYEAQ.

This chain links TRBV5-1 with TRBJ1-6; the D is unclear. Germline-derived CDR1 and CDR2 are SGHRS and YFSETQ. The CDR3 spans 12 residues. The V end lost 4 bases, the J end lost 7 bases, and 6 bases lay between the germline ends. CDR3 nucleotides: TGCGCCAGCAGCCAAGCGAATTCACCCCTCCACTTT. Amino acids: CASSQANSPLHF.